The TCR beta chain described here comes from a study of CD8 T cells in Susac syndrome. Study-wide background: When blood was collected, patients with Susac syndrome were therapy-naive, were taking corticosteroids, or were receiving intravenous immunoglobulin alone.

An input of roughly 0.45 to 1 ug of RNA was subjected to reverse transcription using random hexamers. TCRdb reprocessed the immunoSEQ multiplex PCR reads via MiXCR and lists one record per CDR3 protein. The sample lists 120,000 or so distinct CDR3 sequences, around 96% occurring once. Regarding the study as a whole: Total CD8+ repertoires held under 20 Susac-specific public clones, while CD8+ TEMRA repertoires held a few.

Turning to this clonotype: Its specificity is not known.

This CDR3 has 13 residues. The germline V gene has CDR1 SGHTA and CDR2 FQGTGA. V was pared by 4 bases and J by 5 bases, with 10 bases between. Sequencing was performed on CD8+ T cells from PBMCs. The rearrangement joins TRBV7-3 to TRBJ2-3; D remains unclear. This receptor was obtained from a human donor with Susac syndrome. The CDR3 is CASSSSGVDTQYF. The CDR3 coding sequence is TGTGCCAGCAGCTCCTCGGGCGTAGATACGCAGTATTTT.